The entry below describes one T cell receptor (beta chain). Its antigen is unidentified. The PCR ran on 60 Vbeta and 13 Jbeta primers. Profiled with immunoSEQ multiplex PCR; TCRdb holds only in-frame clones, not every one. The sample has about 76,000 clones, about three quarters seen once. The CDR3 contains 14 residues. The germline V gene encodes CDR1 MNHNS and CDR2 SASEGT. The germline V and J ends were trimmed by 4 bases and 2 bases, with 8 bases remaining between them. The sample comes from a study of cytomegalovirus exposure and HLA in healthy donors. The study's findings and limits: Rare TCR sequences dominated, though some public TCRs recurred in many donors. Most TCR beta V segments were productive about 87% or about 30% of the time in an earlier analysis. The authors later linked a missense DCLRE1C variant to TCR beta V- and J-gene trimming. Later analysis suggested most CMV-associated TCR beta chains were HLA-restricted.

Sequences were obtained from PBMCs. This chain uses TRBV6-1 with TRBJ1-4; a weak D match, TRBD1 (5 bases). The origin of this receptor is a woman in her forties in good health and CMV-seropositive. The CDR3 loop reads CASSVQGTNEKLFF. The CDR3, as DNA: TGTGCCAGCAGTGTTCAGGGTACTAATGAAAAACTGTTTTTT.